Below are 10 T cell receptor beta chains sequenced from a single sample in a study of T-cell reconstitution after alpha-beta-depleted transplantation in children. A library of TCRbeta sequences, prepared with unique molecular identifiers, was generated. TCRdb recomputed calls from the PCR reads with MiXCR, one row per CDR3 protein. The sample has 85,000 to 120,000 distinct CDR3 sequences; approximately 6% are singletons. The material was PBMCs, mostly from graft donor cells, obtained 60 days after TCRalphabeta/CD19-depleted stem cell transplant. The receptors were sampled from a female patient aged 2-15 years who had a stem cell transplant for Fanconi anemia, so the T cells may come from the graft donor.

This clonotype was recorded at least ten times. J is TRBJ2-5 and V is TRBV20-1; 8 bases align to TRBD1. This CDR3 region has 13 residues. V lost 4 bases and J lost 2; bases outside the gene matches: 3. CDR1 is DFQATT, CDR2 SNEGSKA, per germline (reference sequence). The CDR3 DNA reads TGCAGTGCTACGGACAGGGCACAAGAGACCCAGTACTTC. Translating it yields CSATDRAQETQYF.

This clonotype was seen many times. The V gene is TRBV20-1, the J gene TRBJ2-1; D might be TRBD2 (5 bases). Trimming removed 1 base at V and 6 bases at J, with 13 bases between. CDR1 and CDR2 (germline): DFQATT, SNEGSKA (reference sequence). The CDR3 length is 14 residues. The CDR3 DNA is TGCAGTGCTAGAGCACCGGGGAGTATCAATGAGCAGTTCTTC. Translating gives CSARAPGSINEQFF.

This clonotype has a count of ten or more. V is TRBV3-1 and J is TRBJ2-7, with 8 bases fitting TRBD1. The CDR3 covers 15 residues. Losses at the gene ends were 4 bases for V and 9 bases for J; bases not matched to a gene: 14. Per germline, CDR1 LGHDT and CDR2 YNNKEL (reference sequence). This CDR3 is CASSPPGQGALVQYF. The CDR3 region has the DNA TGTGCCAGCAGCCCCCCCGGACAGGGAGCTCTGGTGCAGTACTTC.

V gene TRBV25-1 combines with J gene TRBJ2-7; D is unresolved. The CDR3 runs 14 residues. CDR1 is MGHDK and CDR2 is SYGVNS in the germline V gene. V lost 4 bases and J 2 bases, leaving 12 bases between the germline ends. DNA of the CDR3: TGTGCCAGCAGTGTAAGGAACATGCCCTACGAGCAGTACTTC. Translated: CASSVRNMPYEQYF.

This clonotype was picked up many times. V usage is TRBV12-3 or TRBV12-4 and J usage is TRBJ2-3, with D possibly being TRBD1 or TRBD2 (5 bases each). V lost 1 base and J 2 bases, leaving 16 bases between the germline ends. The CDR3 is 17 amino acids. CDR3 loop: CASSLDLVGVPTDTQYF. The CDR3 DNA reads as TGTGCCAGCAGTTTAGATCTCGTGGGGGTTCCCACAGATACGCAGTATTTT.

The sample holds many counts of this clonotype. The chain employs TRBV27 and TRBJ1-2, with a possible D match to TRBD1 (6 bases). Germline V CDR1 and CDR2: MNHEY, SMNVEV (reference sequence). V was clipped by 4 bases and J by 5 bases, with 8 bases between them. There are 12 residues in the CDR3. The CDR3 region is CASSSGHYGYTF. The CDR3 region has the DNA TGTGCCAGCAGTTCGGGACATTATGGCTACACCTTC.

This clonotype was observed at least ten times. The rearrangement uses TRBV5-1 and TRBJ2-7, with 9 bases lining up with TRBD1. CDR3 length equals 14 residues. Unmatched junction bases numbered 4, after V lost 4 bases and J lost 2 bases. Looked up from germline, CDR1 is SGHRS and CDR2 is YFSETQ. CDR3 sequence (DNA): TGCGCCAGCAGCGAGGACAGGGGTCCCTACGAGCAGTACTTC. It translates to CASSEDRGPYEQYF.

This chain uses TRBV29-1 with TRBJ2-1, with 8 positions matching TRBD2. Germline trimming cut 0 bases from V and 4 bases from J; bases unmatched to any gene: 5. The CDR3 has 15 amino acids. Germline CDR1 and CDR2: SQVTM and ANQGSEA. The CDR3 spells CSVEDQRGGYNEQFF. Here the CDR3 DNA reads TGCAGCGTTGAAGATCAACGGGGGGGATACAATGAGCAGTTCTTC.

The rearrangement uses TRBV6-1 and TRBJ2-3; tentatively, D is TRBD1 (5 bases). Germline CDR1 is MNHNS and CDR2 is SASEGT. The V gene lost 8 bases and the J gene lost 6 bases, with 15 bases spanning the gap. The CDR3 sequence is 13 residues long. CDR3 nucleotides: TGTGCCAGCCAACGTAGGGGAACGGATACGCAGTATTTT. Encoded protein: CASQRRGTDTQYF.

This clonotype appeared many times. This chain connects TRBV15 to TRBJ2-7, with D unclear. The CDR3 runs 16 residues. The ends were cut back, 0 bases at V and 7 bases at J, with 19 bases in the middle. Germline CDR1 and CDR2: LNHNV and YYDKDF (reference sequence). CDR3 DNA sequence: TGTGCCACCAGCAGAGATTTAGGCCAATACTACTATGAGCAGTACTTC. Translating it yields CATSRDLGQYYYEQYF.